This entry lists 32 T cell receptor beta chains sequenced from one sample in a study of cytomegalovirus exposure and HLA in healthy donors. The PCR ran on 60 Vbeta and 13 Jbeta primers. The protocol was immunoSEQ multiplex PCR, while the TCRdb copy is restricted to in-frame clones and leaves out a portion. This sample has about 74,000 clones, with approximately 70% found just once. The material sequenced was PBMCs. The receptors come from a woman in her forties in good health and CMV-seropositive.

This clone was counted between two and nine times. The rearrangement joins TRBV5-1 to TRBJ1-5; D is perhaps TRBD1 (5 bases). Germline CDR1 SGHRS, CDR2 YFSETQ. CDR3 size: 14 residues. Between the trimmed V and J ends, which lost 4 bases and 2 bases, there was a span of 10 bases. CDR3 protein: CASSEQGGNQPQHF. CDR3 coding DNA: TGCGCCAGCAGCGAGCAGGGTGGCAATCAGCCCCAGCATTTT.

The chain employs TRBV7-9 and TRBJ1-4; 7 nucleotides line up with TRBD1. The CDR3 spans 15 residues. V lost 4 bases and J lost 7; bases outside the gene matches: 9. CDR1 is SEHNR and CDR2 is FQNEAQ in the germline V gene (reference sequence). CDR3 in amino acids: CASSSDRARSEKLFF. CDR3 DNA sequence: TGTGCCAGCAGCTCCGACAGGGCCAGGAGTGAAAAACTGTTTTTT.

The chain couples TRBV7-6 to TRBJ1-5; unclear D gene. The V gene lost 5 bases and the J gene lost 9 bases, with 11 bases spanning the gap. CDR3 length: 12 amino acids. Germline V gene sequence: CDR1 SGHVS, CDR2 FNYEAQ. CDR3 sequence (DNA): TGTGCCAGCAGCCCCCCGGGTGGGCCCCAGCATTTT. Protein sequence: CASSPPGGPQHF.

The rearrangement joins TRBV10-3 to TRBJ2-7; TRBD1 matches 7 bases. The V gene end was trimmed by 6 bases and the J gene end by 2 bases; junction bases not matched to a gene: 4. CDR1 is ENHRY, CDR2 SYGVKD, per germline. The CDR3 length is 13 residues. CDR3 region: CAISRDSAYEQYF. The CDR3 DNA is TGTGCCATCAGCCGGGACAGCGCCTACGAGCAGTACTTC.

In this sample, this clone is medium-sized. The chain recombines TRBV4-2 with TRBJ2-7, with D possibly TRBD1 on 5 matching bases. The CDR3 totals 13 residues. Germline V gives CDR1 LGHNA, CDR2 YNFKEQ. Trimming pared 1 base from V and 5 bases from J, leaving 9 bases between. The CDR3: CASSQVETDEQYF. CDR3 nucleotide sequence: TGTGCCAGCAGCCAAGTCGAGACAGACGAGCAGTACTTC.

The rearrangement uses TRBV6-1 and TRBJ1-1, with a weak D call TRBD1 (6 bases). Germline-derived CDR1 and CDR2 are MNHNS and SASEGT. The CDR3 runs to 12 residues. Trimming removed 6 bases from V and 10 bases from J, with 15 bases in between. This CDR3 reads CASRVTGLPAFF. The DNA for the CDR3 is TGTGCCAGCAGAGTTACAGGGTTGCCAGCTTTCTTT.

CDR3 sequence (DNA): TGTGCCAGCAGCCCGACAGGGAGTCCAGATACGCAGTATTTT. Its protein is CASSPTGSPDTQYF. This chain connects TRBV6-5 to TRBJ2-3, with 7 bases that match TRBD1. Trimming at V came to 6 bases and at J to 4 bases, leaving 7 bases not matched to a gene. Germline CDR1 reads MNHEY; CDR2 reads SVGAGI. This CDR3 has 14 residues.

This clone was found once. The CDR3 bases are TGTGCCAGCAGCCTGCCATCGACTCCTTACGAGCAGTACTTC. Translation gives CASSLPSTPYEQYF. This rearrangement joins TRBV5-4 to TRBJ2-7; D gene ambiguous. Trimming took off 4 bases at V and 4 bases at J, with 15 bases between the two ends. Germline CDR1 SGHNT, CDR2 YYREEE (reference sequence). The CDR3 sequence is 14 residues long.

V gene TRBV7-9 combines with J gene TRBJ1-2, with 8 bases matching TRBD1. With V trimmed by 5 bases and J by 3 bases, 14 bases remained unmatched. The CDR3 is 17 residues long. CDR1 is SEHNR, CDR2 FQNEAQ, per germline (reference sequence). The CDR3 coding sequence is TGTGCCAGCAGCCCTAGCCTACAGGGGGAGGTTTACTATGGCTACACCTTC. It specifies CASSPSLQGEVYYGYTF.

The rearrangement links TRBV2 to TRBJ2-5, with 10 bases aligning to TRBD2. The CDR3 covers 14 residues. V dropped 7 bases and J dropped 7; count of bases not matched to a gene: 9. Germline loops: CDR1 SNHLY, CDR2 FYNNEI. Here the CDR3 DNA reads TGTGCCAGCAATAGCGGGGGGCTACTGGGGACCCAGTACTTC. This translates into CASNSGGLLGTQYF.

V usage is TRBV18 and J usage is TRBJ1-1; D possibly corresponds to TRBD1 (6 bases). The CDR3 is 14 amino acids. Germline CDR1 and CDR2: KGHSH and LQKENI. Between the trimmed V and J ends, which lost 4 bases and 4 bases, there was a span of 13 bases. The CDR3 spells CASSRTGLGTEAFF. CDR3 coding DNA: TGTGCCAGCTCACGAACAGGGTTGGGCACTGAAGCTTTCTTT.

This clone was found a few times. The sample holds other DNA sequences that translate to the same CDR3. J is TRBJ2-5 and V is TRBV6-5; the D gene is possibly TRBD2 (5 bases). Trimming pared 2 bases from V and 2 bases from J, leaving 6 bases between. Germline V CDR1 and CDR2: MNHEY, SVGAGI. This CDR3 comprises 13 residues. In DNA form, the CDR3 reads TGTGCCAGCAGTTACCGGGGTCAAGAGACCCAGTACTTC. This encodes CASSYRGQETQYF.

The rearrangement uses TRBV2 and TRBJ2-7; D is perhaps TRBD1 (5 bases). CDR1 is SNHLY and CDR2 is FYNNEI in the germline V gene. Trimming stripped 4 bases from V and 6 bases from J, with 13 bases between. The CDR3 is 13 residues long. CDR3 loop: CASSVPGRGEQYF. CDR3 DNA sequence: TGTGCCAGCAGTGTCCCAGGGCGTGGCGAGCAGTACTTC.

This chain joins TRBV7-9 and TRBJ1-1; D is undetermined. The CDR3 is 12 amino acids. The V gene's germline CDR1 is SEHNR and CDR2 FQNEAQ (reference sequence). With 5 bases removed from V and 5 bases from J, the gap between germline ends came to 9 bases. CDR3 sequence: CASSPGTTEAFF. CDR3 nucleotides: TGTGCCAGCAGCCCCGGTACGACTGAAGCTTTCTTT.

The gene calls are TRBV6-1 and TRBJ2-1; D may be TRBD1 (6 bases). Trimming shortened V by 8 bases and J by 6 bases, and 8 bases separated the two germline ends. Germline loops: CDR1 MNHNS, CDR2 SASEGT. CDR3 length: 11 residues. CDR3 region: CASWDTNEQFF. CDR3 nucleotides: TGTGCCAGCTGGGACACCAATGAGCAGTTCTTC.

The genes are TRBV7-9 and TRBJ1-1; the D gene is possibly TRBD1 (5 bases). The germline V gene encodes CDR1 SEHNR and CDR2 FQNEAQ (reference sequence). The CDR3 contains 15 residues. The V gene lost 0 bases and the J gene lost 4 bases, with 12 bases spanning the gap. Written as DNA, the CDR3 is TGTGCCAGCAGCTTAGCGGGCGGCAGGGCCACTGAAGCTTTCTTT. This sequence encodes CASSLAGGRATEAFF.

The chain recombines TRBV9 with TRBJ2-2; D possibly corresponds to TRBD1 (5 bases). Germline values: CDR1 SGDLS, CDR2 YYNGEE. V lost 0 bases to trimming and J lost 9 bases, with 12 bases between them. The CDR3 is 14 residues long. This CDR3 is CASSVGQSKRELFF. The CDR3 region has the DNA TGTGCCAGCAGCGTAGGACAGTCAAAAAGGGAGCTGTTTTTT.

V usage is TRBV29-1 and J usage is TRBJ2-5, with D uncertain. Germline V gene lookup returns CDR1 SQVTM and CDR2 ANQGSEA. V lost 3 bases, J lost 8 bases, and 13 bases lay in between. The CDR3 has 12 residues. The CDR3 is CSVDPQLATQYF. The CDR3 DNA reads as TGCAGCGTTGACCCACAGCTTGCCACCCAGTACTTC.

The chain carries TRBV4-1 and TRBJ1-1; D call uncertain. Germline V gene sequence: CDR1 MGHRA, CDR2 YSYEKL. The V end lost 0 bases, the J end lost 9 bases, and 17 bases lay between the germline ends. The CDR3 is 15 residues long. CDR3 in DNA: TGCGCCAGCAGCCAAGAAGGATACGGGGATCGGAAAGCTTTCTTT. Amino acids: CASSQEGYGDRKAFF.

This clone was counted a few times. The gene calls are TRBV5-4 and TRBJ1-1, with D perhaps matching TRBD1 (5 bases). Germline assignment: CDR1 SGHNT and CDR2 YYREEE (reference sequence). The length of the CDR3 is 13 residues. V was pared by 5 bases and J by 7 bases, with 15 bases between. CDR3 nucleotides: TGTGCCAGCAGTCGGGACGGGAGAAATGAAGCTTTCTTT. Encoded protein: CASSRDGRNEAFF. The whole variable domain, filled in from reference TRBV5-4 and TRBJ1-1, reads ETGVTQSPTHLIKTRGQQVTLRCSSQSGHNTVSWYQQALGQGPQFIFQYYREEENGRGNFPPRFSGLQFPNYSSELNVNALELDDSALYLCASSRDGRNEAFFGQGTRLTVV.

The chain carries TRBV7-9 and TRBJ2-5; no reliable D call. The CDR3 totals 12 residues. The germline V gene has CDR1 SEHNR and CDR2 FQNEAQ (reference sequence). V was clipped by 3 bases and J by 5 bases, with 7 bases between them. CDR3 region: CASSFTMETQYF. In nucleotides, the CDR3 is TGTGCCAGCAGCTTTACAATGGAGACCCAGTACTTC.

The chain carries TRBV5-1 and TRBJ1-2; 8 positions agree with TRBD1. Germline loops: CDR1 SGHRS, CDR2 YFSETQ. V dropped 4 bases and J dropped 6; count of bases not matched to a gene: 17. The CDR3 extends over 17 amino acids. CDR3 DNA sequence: TGCGCCAGCAGCCCAGATGCTTGGTTGCAGGGGGCGGATGGCTACACCTTC. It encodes CASSPDAWLQGADGYTF.

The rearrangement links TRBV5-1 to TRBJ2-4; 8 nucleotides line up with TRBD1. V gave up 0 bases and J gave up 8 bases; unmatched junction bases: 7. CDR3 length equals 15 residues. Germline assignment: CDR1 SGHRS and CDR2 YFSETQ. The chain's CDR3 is CASSLEAGGADIQYF. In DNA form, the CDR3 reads TGCGCCAGCAGCTTGGAGGCAGGGGGCGCAGACATTCAGTACTTC.

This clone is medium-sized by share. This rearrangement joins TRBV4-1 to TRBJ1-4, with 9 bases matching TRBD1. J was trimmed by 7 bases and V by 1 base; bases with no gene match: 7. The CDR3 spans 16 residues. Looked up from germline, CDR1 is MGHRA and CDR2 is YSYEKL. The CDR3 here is CASSQGGGTGSEKLFF. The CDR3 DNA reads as TGCGCCAGCAGCCAAGGAGGGGGGACAGGGAGTGAAAAACTGTTTTTT.

CDR3 protein: CAISGAGRYNEQFF. The CDR3 nucleotides are TGTGCCATCAGTGGGGCGGGACGCTACAATGAGCAGTTCTTC. V is TRBV10-3 and J is TRBJ2-1; D perhaps matches TRBD2 (6 bases). The ends were cut back, 4 bases at V and 3 bases at J, with 10 bases in the middle. This CDR3 is 14 amino acids long. The germline gives CDR1 ENHRY, CDR2 SYGVKD.

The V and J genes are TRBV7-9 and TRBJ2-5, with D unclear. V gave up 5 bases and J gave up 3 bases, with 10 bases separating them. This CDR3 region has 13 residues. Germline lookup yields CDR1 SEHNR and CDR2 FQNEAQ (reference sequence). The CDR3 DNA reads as TGTGCCAGCAGCCCTACTCTCGAAGAGACCCAGTACTTC. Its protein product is CASSPTLEETQYF.

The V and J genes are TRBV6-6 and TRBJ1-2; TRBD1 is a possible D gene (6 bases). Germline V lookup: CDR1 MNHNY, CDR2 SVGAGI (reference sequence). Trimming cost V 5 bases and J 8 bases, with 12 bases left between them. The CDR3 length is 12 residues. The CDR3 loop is CASSGTRGGYTF. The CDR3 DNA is TGTGCCAGCAGTGGAACCAGGGGAGGCTACACCTTC.

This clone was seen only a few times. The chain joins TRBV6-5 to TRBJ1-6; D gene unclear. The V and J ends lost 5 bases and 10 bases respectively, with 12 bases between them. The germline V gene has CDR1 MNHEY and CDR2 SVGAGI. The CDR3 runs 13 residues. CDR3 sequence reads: CASSEVAGSPLHF. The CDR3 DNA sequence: TGTGCCAGCAGTGAAGTGGCAGGCTCACCCCTCCACTTT.

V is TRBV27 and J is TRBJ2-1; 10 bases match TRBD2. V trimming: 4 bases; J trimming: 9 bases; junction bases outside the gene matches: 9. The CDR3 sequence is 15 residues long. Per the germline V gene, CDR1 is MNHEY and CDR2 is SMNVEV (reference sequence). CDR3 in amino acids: CASSWGTSELGEQFF. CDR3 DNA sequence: TGTGCCAGCAGTTGGGGGACTAGCGAGTTAGGTGAGCAGTTCTTC.

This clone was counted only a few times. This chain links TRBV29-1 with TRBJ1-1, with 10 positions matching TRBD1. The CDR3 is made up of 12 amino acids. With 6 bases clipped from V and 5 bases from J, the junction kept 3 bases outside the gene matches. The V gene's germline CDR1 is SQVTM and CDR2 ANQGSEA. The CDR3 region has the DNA TGCAGCGTGGGGACAGGGGAGACTGAAGCTTTCTTT. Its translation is CSVGTGETEAFF.

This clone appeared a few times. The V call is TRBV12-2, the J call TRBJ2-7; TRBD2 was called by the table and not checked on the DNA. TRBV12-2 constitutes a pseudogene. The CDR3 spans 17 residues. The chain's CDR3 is CASRLGLGLESSYEQYF. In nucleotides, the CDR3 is TGTGCAAGTCGCTTAGGCCTCGGACTGGAAAGCTCCTACGAGCAGTACTTC.

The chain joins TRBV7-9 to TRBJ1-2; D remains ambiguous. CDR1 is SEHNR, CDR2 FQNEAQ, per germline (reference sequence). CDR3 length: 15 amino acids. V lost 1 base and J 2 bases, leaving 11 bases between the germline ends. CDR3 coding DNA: TGTGCCAGCAGCTTAGGGACGTCGGGGAACTATGGCTACACCTTC. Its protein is CASSLGTSGNYGYTF.